The rows below give T cell receptor beta chains drawn from one sample of a study of PD-1 blockade in classical Hodgkin lymphoma. Libraries were prepared by immunoSEQ multiplex PCR; TCRdb keeps only in-frame clonotypes and omits some of them. The repertoire includes over 50,000 clones, about 84% of them detected once, and around 17% sits in the top ten. This material consisted of peripheral blood mononuclear cells (PBMCs), taken at baseline. These receptors all stem from a human donor with classical Hodgkin lymphoma. Both conserved end residues are trimmed from each CDR3. Fields, in order: V gene, CDR3 length, clone size, J gene, CDR3 protein. Expanded clones are given a class, and other clones once, few, many or no size at all.

V gene: TRBV4-3; CDR3 length: 15; clone size: NA; J gene: TRBJ2-1; CDR3 protein: ASSQGLLALPGDEQF
V gene: TRBV30; CDR3 length: 10; clone size: once; J gene: TRBJ1-1; CDR3 protein: AWTPQTGEAF
V gene: TRBV7-3; CDR3 length: 12; clone size: NA; J gene: TRBJ2-5; CDR3 protein: ASSSGRWGETQY
V gene: TRBV15; CDR3 length: 15; clone size: NA; J gene: TRBJ2-1; CDR3 protein: ATSSLPGRILYNEQF
V gene: TRBV5-1; CDR3 length: 11; clone size: NA; J gene: TRBJ2-1; CDR3 protein: ASRSSGSPEQF
V gene: TRBV2; CDR3 length: 12; clone size: NA; J gene: TRBJ2-7; CDR3 protein: ASSEGLASYEQY
V gene: TRBV19; CDR3 length: 12; clone size: NA; J gene: TRBJ1-2; CDR3 protein: ASSIGGQALGYT
V gene: TRBV6-5; CDR3 length: 13; clone size: NA; J gene: TRBJ1-2; CDR3 protein: ASSYVQGALYGYT
V gene: TRBV4-3; CDR3 length: 13; clone size: NA; J gene: TRBJ2-2; CDR3 protein: ASSDGQMNTGELF
V gene: TRBV2; CDR3 length: 10; clone size: NA; J gene: TRBJ1-2; CDR3 protein: ASSGRDYGYT
V gene: TRBV27; CDR3 length: 13; clone size: NA; J gene: TRBJ2-3; CDR3 protein: ASSLQRLGPDTQY
V gene: TRBV27; CDR3 length: 12; clone size: once; J gene: TRBJ2-1; CDR3 protein: ASSYRANYNEQF
V gene: TRBV6-5; CDR3 length: 13; clone size: NA; J gene: TRBJ1-5; CDR3 protein: ASSYSAGLNQPQH
V gene: TRBV6-5; CDR3 length: 11; clone size: NA; J gene: TRBJ1-5; CDR3 protein: ASSFERNQPQH
V gene: TRBV15; CDR3 length: 13; clone size: NA; J gene: TRBJ1-1; CDR3 protein: ATSKDRGQRTEAF
V gene: TRBV6-5; CDR3 length: 13; clone size: NA; J gene: TRBJ2-2; CDR3 protein: ASSQLQRQVGELF
V gene: TRBV2; CDR3 length: 13; clone size: NA; J gene: TRBJ2-2; CDR3 protein: ASDELAIGTGELF
V gene: TRBV5-1; CDR3 length: 11; clone size: NA; J gene: TRBJ2-7; CDR3 protein: ASSFLGAGSED
V gene: TRBV30; CDR3 length: 11; clone size: NA; J gene: TRBJ2-3; CDR3 protein: AWSGTSSDTQY
V gene: TRBV5-4; CDR3 length: 14; clone size: NA; J gene: TRBJ2-3; CDR3 protein: ASSERLAGYTDTQY
V gene: TRBV30; CDR3 length: 9; clone size: NA; J gene: TRBJ2-7; CDR3 protein: AWSTGHEQY
V gene: TRBV2; CDR3 length: 13; clone size: NA; J gene: TRBJ1-4; CDR3 protein: ASSLLSGLEEKLF
V gene: TRBV6-5; CDR3 length: 12; clone size: NA; J gene: TRBJ1-2; CDR3 protein: ASSYYGGHYGYT
V gene: TRBV29-1; CDR3 length: 9; clone size: NA; J gene: TRBJ1-1; CDR3 protein: SVQMNTEAF
V gene: TRBV19; CDR3 length: 11; clone size: NA; J gene: TRBJ2-7; CDR3 protein: ASSFSGSYEQY
V gene: TRBV5-1; CDR3 length: 14; clone size: NA; J gene: TRBJ2-7; CDR3 protein: ASSLVGAEGSYEQY
V gene: TRBV19; CDR3 length: 14; clone size: NA; J gene: TRBJ2-3; CDR3 protein: ASSSGRQGVGDTQY
V gene: TRBV19; CDR3 length: 13; clone size: once; J gene: TRBJ2-7; CDR3 protein: ASNPSQGSSYEQY
V gene: TRBV9; CDR3 length: 10; clone size: NA; J gene: TRBJ1-1; CDR3 protein: ASSVGRDEAF
V gene: TRBV6-6; CDR3 length: 10; clone size: NA; J gene: TRBJ1-4; CDR3 protein: ASSYGEGKLF
V gene: TRBV4-3; CDR3 length: 14; clone size: NA; J gene: TRBJ2-1; CDR3 protein: ASSQDSRGRALEQF
V gene: TRBV11-1; CDR3 length: 13; clone size: NA; J gene: TRBJ2-1; CDR3 protein: ASSFGTSAGNEQF
V gene: TRBV6-5; CDR3 length: 13; clone size: NA; J gene: TRBJ1-1; CDR3 protein: ASSYSPRVNTEAF
V gene: TRBV28; CDR3 length: 11; clone size: NA; J gene: TRBJ1-2; CDR3 protein: ASKTGDYYGYT
V gene: TRBV18; CDR3 length: 11; clone size: NA; J gene: TRBJ1-5; CDR3 protein: ASSAEGNQPQH
V gene: TRBV4-3; CDR3 length: 12; clone size: NA; J gene: TRBJ2-1; CDR3 protein: ASSQRLADNEQF
V gene: TRBV4-3; CDR3 length: 15; clone size: once; J gene: TRBJ2-1; CDR3 protein: ASSQDPLVTKGNEQF
V gene: TRBV14; CDR3 length: 13; clone size: NA; J gene: TRBJ2-5; CDR3 protein: ASSRAYGGPETQY
V gene: TRBV11-2; CDR3 length: 17; clone size: once; J gene: TRBJ2-3; CDR3 protein: ASSLNAGTGVADTDTQY
V gene: TRBV28; CDR3 length: 15; clone size: once; J gene: TRBJ1-2; CDR3 protein: ASSRRTGGASSYGYT
V gene: TRBV5-1; CDR3 length: 12; clone size: few; J gene: TRBJ2-2; CDR3 protein: ASRAMGSTGELF
V gene: TRBV19; CDR3 length: 11; clone size: NA; J gene: TRBJ1-2; CDR3 protein: ASKQGRDYGYT
V gene: TRBV5-1; CDR3 length: 12; clone size: NA; J gene: TRBJ2-5; CDR3 protein: ASSRDRGLETQY